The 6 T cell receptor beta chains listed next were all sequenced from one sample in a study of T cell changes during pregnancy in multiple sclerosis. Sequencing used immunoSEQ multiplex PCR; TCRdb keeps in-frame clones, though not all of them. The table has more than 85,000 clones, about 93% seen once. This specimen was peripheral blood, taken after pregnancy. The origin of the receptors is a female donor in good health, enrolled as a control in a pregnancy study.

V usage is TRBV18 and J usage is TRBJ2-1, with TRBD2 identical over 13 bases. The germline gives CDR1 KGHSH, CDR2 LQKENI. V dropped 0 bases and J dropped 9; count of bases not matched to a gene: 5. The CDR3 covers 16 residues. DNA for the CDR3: TGTGCCAGCTCACCACCGGGACTAGCGGGAAGGGGTGAGCAGTTCTTC. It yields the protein CASSPPGLAGRGEQFF.

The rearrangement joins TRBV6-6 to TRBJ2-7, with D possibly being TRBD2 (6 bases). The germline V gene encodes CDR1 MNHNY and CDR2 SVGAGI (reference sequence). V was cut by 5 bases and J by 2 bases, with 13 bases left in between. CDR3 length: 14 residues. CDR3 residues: CASSPAGEAYEQYF. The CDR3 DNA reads TGTGCCAGCAGTCCGGCCGGGGAGGCCTACGAGCAGTACTTC.

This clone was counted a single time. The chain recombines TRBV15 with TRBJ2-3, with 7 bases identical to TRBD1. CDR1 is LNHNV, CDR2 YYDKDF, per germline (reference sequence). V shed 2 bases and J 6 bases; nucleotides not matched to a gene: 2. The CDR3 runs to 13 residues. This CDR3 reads CATSRLQGDTQYF. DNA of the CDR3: TGTGCCACCAGCAGATTACAGGGGGATACGCAGTATTTT.

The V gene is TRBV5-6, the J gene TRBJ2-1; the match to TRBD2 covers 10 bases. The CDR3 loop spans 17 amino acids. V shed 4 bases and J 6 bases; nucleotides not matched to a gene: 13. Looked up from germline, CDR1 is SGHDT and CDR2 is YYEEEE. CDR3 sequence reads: CASSPAGSGRAGNEQFF. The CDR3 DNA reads TGTGCCAGCAGCCCGGCCGGGAGCGGGAGGGCAGGCAATGAGCAGTTCTTC.

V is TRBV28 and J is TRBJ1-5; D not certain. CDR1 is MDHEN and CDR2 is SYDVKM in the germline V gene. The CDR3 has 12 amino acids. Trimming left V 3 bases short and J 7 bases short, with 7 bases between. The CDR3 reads CASSLRGQPQHF. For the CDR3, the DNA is TGTGCCAGCAGTTTGCGCGGACAGCCCCAGCATTTT.

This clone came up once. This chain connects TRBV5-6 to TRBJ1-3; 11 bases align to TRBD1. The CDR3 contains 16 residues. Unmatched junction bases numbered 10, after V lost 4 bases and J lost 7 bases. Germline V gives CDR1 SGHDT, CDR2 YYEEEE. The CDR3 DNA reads TGTGCCAGCAGCCAAGGACAGGGGGCAGGATGGAACACCATATATTTT. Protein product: CASSQGQGAGWNTIYF. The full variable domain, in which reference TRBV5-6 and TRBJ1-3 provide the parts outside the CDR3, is DAGVTQSPTHLIKTRGQQVTLRCSPKSGHDTVSWYQQALGQGPQFIFQYYEEEERQRGNFPDRFSGHQFPNYSSELNVNALLLGDSALYLCASSQGQGAGWNTIYFGEGSWLTVV.